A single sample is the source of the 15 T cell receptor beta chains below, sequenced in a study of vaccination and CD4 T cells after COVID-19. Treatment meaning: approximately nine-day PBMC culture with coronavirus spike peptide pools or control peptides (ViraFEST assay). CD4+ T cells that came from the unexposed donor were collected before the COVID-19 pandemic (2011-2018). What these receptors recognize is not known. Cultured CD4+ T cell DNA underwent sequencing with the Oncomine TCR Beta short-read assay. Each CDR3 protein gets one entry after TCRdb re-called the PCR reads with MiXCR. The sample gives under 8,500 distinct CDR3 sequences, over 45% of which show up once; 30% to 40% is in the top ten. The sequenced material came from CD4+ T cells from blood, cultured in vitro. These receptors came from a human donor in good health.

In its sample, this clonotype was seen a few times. CDR3 DNA sequence: TGTGCCAGCAGTGGAGGGGGCAACACCATATATTTT. This gives the protein CASSGGGNTIYF. The chain recombines TRBV6-4 with TRBJ1-3; 7 positions match TRBD1. Germline CDR1 is MRHNA and CDR2 is SNTAGT. J was trimmed by 7 bases and V by 4 bases; bases with no gene match: 1. The CDR3 spans 12 residues.

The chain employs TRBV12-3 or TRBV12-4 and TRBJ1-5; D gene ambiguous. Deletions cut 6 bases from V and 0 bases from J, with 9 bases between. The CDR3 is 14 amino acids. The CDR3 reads CASREDGSNQPQHF. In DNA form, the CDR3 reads TGTGCCAGCAGGGAAGACGGTAGCAATCAGCCCCAGCATTTT.

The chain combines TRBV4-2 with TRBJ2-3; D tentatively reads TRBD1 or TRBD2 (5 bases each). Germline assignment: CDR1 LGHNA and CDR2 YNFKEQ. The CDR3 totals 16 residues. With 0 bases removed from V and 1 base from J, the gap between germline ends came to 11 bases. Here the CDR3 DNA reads TGTGCCAGCAGCCAAGATTTGGGGGACGGCACAGATACGCAGTATTTT. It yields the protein CASSQDLGDGTDTQYF.

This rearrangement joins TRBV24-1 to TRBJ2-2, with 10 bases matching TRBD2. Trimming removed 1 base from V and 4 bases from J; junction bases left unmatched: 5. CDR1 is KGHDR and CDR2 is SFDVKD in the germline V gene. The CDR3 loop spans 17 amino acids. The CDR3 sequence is CATSDFGLAGVTGELFF. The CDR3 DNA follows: TGTGCCACCAGTGATTTTGGGCTAGCGGGGGTCACCGGGGAGCTGTTTTTT.

DNA of the CDR3: TGTGCCAGTAGTATAGATCTTGGGGCCGAGCAGTACTTC. Its protein product is CASSIDLGAEQYF. V and J are TRBV19 and TRBJ2-7, with D perhaps TRBD1 (5 bases). The CDR3 covers 13 residues. The V end was cut by 0 bases, the J end by 6 bases, with 9 bases between. The germline CDR1 and CDR2 sequences are LNHDA and SQIVND (reference sequence). The variable domain in full, completed from reference TRBV19 and TRBJ2-7, reads DGGITQSPKYLFRKEGQNVTLSCEQNLNHDAMYWYRQDPGQGLRLIYYSQIVNDFQKGDIAEGYSVSREKKESFPLTVTSAQKNPTAFYLCASSIDLGAEQYFGPGTRLTVT.

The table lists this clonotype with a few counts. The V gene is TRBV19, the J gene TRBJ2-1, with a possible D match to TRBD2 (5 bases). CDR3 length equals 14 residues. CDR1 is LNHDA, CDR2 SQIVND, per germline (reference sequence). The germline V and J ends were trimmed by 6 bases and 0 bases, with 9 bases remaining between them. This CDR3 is CASSGGGSYNEQFF. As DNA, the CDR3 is TGTGCCAGTAGCGGCGGAGGCTCCTACAATGAGCAGTTCTTC.

CDR3 protein: CASNGQGLSNTGELFF. CDR3 in DNA: TGTGCCAGCAATGGACAGGGACTCTCGAACACCGGGGAGCTGTTTTTT. This sequence joins TRBV6-1 and TRBJ2-2; 8 bases map to TRBD1. The ends lost 7 bases at V and 0 bases at J; junction bases unmatched: 7. Germline CDR1 and CDR2: MNHNS and SASEGT. The CDR3 spans 16 residues.

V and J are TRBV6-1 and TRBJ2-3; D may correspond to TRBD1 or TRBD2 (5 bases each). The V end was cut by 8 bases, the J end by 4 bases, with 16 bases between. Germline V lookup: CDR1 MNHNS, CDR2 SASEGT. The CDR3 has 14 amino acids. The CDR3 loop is CASSLVQGADTQYF. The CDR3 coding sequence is TGTGCCAGCTCTCTTGTCCAGGGAGCAGATACGCAGTATTTT.

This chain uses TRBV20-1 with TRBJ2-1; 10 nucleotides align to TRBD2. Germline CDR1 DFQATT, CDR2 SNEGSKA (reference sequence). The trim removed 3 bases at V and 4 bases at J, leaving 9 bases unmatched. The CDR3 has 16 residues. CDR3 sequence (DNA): TGCAGTGCTAGTCCTAGCGGGAGTTTGCGGTACAATGAGCAGTTCTTC. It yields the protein CSASPSGSLRYNEQFF.

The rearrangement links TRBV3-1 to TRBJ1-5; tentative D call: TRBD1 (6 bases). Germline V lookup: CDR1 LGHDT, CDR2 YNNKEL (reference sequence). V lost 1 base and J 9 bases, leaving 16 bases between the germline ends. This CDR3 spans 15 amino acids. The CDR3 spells CASSQGHRAERPQHF. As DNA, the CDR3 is TGTGCCAGCAGCCAAGGTCACAGGGCGGAACGGCCCCAGCATTTT.

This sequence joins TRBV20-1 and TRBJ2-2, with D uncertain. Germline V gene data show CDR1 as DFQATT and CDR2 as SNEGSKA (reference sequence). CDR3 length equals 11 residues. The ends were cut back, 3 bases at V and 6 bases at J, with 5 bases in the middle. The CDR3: CSARTAGELFF. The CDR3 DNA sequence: TGCAGTGCTAGGACTGCCGGGGAGCTGTTTTTT.

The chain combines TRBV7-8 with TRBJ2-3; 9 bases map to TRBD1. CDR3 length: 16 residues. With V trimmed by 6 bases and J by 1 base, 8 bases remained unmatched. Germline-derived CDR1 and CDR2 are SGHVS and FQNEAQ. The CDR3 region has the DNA TGTGCCAGCAGTCAAAAACGGACAGGGGGCACAGATACGCAGTATTTT. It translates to CASSQKRTGGTDTQYF.

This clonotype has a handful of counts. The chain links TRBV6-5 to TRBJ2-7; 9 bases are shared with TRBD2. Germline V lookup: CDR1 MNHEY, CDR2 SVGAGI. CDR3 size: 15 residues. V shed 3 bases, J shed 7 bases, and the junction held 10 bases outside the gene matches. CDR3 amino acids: CASSYWREGLGEQYF. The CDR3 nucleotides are TGTGCCAGCAGTTATTGGCGGGAGGGCTTGGGTGAGCAGTACTTC.

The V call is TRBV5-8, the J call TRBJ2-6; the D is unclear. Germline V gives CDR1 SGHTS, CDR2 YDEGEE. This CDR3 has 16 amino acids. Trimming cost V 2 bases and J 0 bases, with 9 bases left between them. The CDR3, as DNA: TGTGCCAGCAGCTTATTCATCGGCTCTGGGGCCAACGTCCTGACTTTC. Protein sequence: CASSLFIGSGANVLTF.

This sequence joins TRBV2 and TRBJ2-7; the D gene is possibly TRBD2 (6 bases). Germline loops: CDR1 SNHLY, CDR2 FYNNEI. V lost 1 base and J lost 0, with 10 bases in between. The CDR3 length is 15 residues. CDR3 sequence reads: CASSEGPGDSYEQYF. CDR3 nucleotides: TGTGCCAGCAGTGAAGGCCCGGGGGACTCCTACGAGCAGTACTTC.